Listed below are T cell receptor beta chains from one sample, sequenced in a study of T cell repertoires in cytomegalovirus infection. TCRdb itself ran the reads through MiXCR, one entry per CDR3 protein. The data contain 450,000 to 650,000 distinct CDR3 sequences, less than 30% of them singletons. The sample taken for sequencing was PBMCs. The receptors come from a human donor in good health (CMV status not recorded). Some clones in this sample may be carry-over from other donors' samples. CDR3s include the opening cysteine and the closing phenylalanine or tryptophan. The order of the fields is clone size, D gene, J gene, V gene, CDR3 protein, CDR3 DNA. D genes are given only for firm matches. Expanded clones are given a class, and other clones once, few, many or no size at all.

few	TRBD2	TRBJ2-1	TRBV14	CASSPRLAGEWDNEQFF	TGTGCCAGCAGCCCGAGACTAGCGGGAGAGTGGGACAATGAGCAGTTCTTC
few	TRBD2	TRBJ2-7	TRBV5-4	CASSFSTSVSYEQYF	TGTGCCAGCAGCTTTTCGACTAGCGTCTCCTACGAGCAGTACTTC
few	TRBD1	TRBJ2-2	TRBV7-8	CASSLKQGEGGELFF	TGTGCCAGCAGCTTAAAACAGGGGGAAGGCGGGGAGCTGTTTTTT
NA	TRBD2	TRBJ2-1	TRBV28	CASSFIRLAGAYNEQFF	TGTGCCAGCAGTTTCATTAGACTAGCGGGAGCCTACAATGAGCAGTTCTTC
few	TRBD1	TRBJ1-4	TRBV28	CASKLSGGTNEKLFF	TGTGCCAGCAAGCTGTCAGGGGGCACTAATGAAAAACTGTTTTTT
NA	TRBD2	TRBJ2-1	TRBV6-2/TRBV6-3	CASSSLAGVTYNEQFF	TGTGCCAGCAGTTCTCTAGCGGGAGTGACCTACAATGAGCAGTTCTTC
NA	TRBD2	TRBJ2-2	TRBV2	CASSHPSGSNTGELFF	TGTGCCAGCAGTCACCCTAGCGGTTCGAACACCGGGGAGCTGTTTTTT
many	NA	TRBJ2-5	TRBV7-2	CASSLGQWEETQYF	TGTGCCAGCAGCTTAGGACAGTGGGAAGAGACCCAGTACTTC
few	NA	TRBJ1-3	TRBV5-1	CASSPGSTRSGNTIYF	TGCGCCAGCAGCCCCGGGTCCACCCGCTCTGGAAACACCATATATTTT
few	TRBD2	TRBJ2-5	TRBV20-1	CSVSPTVAGVQETQYF	TGCAGTGTGTCCCCGACAGTAGCGGGAGTGCAAGAGACCCAGTACTTC